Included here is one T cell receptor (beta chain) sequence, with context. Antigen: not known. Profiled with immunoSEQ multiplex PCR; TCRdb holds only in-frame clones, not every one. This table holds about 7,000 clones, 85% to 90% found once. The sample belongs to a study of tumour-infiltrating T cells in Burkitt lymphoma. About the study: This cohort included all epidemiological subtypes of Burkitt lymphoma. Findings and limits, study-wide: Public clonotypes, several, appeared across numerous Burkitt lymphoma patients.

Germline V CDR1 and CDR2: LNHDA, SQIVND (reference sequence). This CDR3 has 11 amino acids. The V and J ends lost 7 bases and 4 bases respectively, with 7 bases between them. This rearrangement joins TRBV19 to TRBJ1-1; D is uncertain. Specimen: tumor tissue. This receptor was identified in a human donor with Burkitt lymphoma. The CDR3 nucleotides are TGTGCCAGTAAAGGGTTCACTGAAGCTTTCTTT. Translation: CASKGFTEAFF.